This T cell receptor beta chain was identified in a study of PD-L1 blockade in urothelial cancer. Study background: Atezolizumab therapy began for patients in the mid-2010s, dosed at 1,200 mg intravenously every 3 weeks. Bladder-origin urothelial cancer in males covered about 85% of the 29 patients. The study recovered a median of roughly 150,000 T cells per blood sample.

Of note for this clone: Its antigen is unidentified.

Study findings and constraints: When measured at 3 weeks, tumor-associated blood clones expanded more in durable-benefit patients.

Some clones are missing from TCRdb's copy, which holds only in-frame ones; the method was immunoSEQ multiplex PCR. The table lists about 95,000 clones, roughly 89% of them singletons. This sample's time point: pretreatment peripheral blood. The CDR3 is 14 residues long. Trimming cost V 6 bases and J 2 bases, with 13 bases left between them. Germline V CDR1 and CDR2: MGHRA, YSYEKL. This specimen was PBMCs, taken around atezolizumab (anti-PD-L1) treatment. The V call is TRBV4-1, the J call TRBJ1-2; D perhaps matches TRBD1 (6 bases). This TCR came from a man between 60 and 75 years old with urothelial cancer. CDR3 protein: CASRHRGGNYGYTF. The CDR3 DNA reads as TGCGCCAGCAGGCACAGAGGGGGAAACTATGGCTACACCTTC.